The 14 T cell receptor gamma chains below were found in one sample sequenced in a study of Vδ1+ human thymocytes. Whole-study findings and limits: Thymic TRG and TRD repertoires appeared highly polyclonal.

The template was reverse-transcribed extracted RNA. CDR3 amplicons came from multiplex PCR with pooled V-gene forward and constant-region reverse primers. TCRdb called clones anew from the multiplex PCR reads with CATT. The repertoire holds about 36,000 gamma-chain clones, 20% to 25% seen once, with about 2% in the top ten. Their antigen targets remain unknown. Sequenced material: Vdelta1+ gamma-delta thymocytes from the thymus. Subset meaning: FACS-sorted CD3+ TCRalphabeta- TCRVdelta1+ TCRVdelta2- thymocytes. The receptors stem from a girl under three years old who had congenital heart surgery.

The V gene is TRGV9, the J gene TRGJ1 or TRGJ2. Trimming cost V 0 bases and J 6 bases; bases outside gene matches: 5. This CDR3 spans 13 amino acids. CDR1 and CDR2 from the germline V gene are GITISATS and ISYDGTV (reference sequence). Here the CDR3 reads CALWEVGGYKKLF. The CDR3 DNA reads TGTGCCTTGTGGGAGGTGGGGGGTTATAAGAAACTCTTT.

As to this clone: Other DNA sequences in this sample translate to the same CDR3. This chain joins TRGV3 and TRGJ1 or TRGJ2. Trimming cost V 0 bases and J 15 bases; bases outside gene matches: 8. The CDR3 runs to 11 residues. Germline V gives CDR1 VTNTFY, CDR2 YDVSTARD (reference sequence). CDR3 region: CATWDRPCLLF. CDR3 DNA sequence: TGTGCCACCTGGGACAGGCCGTGTCTACTCTTT.

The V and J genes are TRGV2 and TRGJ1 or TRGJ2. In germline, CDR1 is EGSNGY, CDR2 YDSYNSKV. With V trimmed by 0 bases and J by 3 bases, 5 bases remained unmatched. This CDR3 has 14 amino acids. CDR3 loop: CATWDGRIYYKKLF. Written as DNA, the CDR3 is TGTGCCACCTGGGACGGGCGAATTTATTATAAGAAACTCTTT.

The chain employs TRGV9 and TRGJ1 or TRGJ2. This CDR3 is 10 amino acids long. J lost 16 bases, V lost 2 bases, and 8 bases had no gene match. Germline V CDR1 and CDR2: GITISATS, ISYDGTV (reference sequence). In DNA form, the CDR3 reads TGTGCCTTGTGGGAGGCCCTCTCCCTCTTT. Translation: CALWEALSLF.

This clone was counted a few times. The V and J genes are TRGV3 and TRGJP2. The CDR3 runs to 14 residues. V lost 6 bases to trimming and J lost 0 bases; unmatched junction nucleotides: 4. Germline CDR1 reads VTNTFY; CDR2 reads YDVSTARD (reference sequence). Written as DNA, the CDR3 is TGTGCCACCTGGACGGATAGTAGTGATTGGATCAAGACGTTT. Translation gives CATWTDSSDWIKTF.

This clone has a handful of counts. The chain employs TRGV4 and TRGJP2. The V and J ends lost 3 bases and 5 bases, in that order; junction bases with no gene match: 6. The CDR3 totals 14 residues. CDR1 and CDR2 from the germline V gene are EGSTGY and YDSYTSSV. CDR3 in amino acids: CATWDSTSDWIKTF. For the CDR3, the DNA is TGTGCCACCTGGGATAGTACAAGTGATTGGATCAAGACGTTT.

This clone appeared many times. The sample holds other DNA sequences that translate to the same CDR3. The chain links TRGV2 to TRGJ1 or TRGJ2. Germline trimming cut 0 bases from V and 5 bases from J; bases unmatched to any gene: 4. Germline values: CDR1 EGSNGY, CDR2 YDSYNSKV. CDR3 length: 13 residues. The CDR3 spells CATWDGPHYKKLF. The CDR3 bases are TGTGCCACCTGGGACGGGCCACATTATAAGAAACTCTTT.

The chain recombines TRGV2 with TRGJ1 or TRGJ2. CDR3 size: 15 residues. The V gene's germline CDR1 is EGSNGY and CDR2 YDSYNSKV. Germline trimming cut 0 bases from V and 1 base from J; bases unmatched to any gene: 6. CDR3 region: CATWDGPANYYKKLF. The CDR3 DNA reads TGTGCCACCTGGGACGGGCCGGCAAATTATTATAAGAAACTCTTT.

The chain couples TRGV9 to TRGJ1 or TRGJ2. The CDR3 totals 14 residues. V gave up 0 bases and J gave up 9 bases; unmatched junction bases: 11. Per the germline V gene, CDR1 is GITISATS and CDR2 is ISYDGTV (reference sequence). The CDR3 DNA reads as TGTGCCTTGTGGGAGGTGCCCTGGACGCGTAAGAAACTCTTT. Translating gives CALWEVPWTRKKLF.

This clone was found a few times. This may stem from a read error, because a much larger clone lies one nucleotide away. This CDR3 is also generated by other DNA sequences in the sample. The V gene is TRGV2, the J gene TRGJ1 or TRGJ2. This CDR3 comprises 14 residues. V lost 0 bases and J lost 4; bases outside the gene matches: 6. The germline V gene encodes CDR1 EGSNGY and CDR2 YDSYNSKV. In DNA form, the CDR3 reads TGTGCCACCTGGGACGGGCCTGGGTATTATAAGAAACTCTTT. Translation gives CATWDGPGYYKKLF.

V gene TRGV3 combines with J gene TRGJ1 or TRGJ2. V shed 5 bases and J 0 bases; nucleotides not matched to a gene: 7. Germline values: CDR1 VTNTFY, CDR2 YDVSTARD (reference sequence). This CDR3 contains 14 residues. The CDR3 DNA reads TGTGCCACCTGGGCGAACTCGAATTATTATAAGAAACTCTTT. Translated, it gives CATWANSNYYKKLF.

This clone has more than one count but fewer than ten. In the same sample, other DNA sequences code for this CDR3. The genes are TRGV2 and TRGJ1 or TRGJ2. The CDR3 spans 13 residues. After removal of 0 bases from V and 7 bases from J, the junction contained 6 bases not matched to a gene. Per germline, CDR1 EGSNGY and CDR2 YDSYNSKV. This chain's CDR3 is CATWDGRRYKKLF. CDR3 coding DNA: TGTGCCACCTGGGACGGGCGAAGGTATAAGAAACTCTTT.

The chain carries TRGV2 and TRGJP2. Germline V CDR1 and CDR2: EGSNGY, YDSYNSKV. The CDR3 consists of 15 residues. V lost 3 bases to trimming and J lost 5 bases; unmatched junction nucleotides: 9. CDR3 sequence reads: CATWDRGRSDWIKTF. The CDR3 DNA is TGTGCCACCTGGGACCGAGGCAGGAGTGATTGGATCAAGACGTTT.

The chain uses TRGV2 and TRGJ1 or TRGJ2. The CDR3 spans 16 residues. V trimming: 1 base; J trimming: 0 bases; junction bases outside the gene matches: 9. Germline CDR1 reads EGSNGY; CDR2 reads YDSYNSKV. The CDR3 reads CATWDGKRVNYYKKLF. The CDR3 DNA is TGTGCCACCTGGGACGGAAAGAGAGTGAATTATTATAAGAAACTCTTT.